Following are 12 T cell receptor beta chains from one sample sequenced in a study of Graves' ophthalmopathy and Graves' hyperthyroidism. Amplifying from RNA transcripts, the study obtained TCR beta CDR3 regions. RT-PCR was first run with HTBI primers, then multiplex PCR in a second round. TCRdb reanalysed the multiplex PCR reads using MiXCR and keeps one entry per CDR3 protein. This repertoire shows roughly 500,000 distinct CDR3 sequences, under 15% found once; its top ten account for 9.8%. Source material: blood. The receptor source for this set is a woman aged 30 to 39 with Graves' ophthalmopathy.

This chain links TRBV30 with TRBJ2-5, with unresolved D. Germline V gives CDR1 GTSNPN, CDR2 SVGIG (reference sequence). Trimming left V 3 bases short and J 6 bases short, with 17 bases between. The CDR3 has 14 residues. CDR3 in amino acids: CAWRGGPTWKTQYF. The CDR3 region has the DNA TGTGCCTGGAGGGGTGGGCCCACCTGGAAGACCCAGTACTTC. Full variable domain (missing parts from reference TRBV30 and TRBJ2-5): SQTIHQWPATLVQPVGSPLSLECTVEGTSNPNLYWYRQAAGRGLQLLFYSVGIGQISSEVPQNLSASRPQDRQFILSSKKLLLSDSGFYLCAWRGGPTWKTQYFGPGTRLLVL.

At least ten counts were recorded for this clonotype. This chain joins TRBV10-2 and TRBJ2-7; tentatively, D is TRBD2 (6 bases). The CDR3 runs to 13 residues. Germline loops: CDR1 WSHSY, CDR2 SAAADI. Trimming left V 11 bases short and J 5 bases short, with 19 bases between. The CDR3 protein is CAAITGDGDEQYF. The CDR3 DNA is TGCGCCGCGATCACGGGGGATGGCGACGAGCAGTACTTC.

Many counts were recorded for this clonotype. The chain uses TRBV29-1 and TRBJ1-2; no firm D call. The germline V gene has CDR1 SQVTM and CDR2 ANQGSEA. CDR3 size: 13 residues. V shed 0 bases and J shed 4 bases, with 9 bases lying between them. The CDR3 loop reads CSVEELGPYGYTF. The CDR3, as DNA: TGCAGCGTTGAAGAACTTGGGCCCTATGGCTACACCTTC.

This clonotype was recorded at least ten times. The V gene is TRBV28, the J gene TRBJ1-1; tentatively, D is TRBD1 (6 bases). The CDR3 runs 14 residues. The V gene's germline CDR1 is MDHEN and CDR2 SYDVKM. V was trimmed by 5 bases and J by 6 bases, leaving 16 bases between them. For the CDR3, the DNA is TGTGCCAGCAGTCTCAGGCCAGGGGAGGCTGAAGCTTTCTTT. It is translated as CASSLRPGEAEAFF.

This clonotype was detected many times. This chain connects TRBV7-3 to TRBJ2-7, with 8 bases aligning to TRBD2. The J segment lost 7 bases and the V segment lost 5 bases, leaving 10 bases of the junction unmatched. Germline assignment: CDR1 SGHTA and CDR2 FQGTGA. The CDR3 totals 14 residues. CDR3 loop: CASSPRGGAEEQYF. The CDR3 coding sequence is TGTGCCAGCAGCCCCCGGGGGGGGGCGGAGGAGCAGTACTTC.

This clonotype turned up a few times. V gene TRBV19 combines with J gene TRBJ1-5, with D possibly matching TRBD1 (6 bases). Germline CDR1 LNHDA, CDR2 SQIVND (reference sequence). The CDR3 covers 16 residues. The V end was cut by 6 bases, the J end by 7 bases, with 22 bases between. The CDR3 DNA reads as TGTGCCAGTAGCCTGGGGGGGGGCGGAATGGAACAGCCCCAGCATTTT. Translation: CASSLGGGGMEQPQHF.

This clonotype came up once. The rearrangement links TRBV6-1 to TRBJ2-7; TRBD1 agrees at 12 bases. Trimming cost V 6 bases and J 6 bases; bases outside gene matches: 6. Germline CDR1 is MNHNS and CDR2 is SASEGT. CDR3 length equals 14 residues. The CDR3 bases are TGTGCCAGCAGCACCGGGACAGGGGGCGCCGAGCAGTACTTC. It translates to CASSTGTGGAEQYF.

The chain joins TRBV29-1 to TRBJ1-1; 8 nucleotides align to TRBD1. The CDR3 is 16 residues long. With 3 bases clipped from V and 3 bases from J, the junction kept 12 bases outside the gene matches. In germline, CDR1 is SQVTM, CDR2 ANQGSEA. This CDR3 reads CSVDARSQGADTEAFF. DNA of the CDR3: TGCAGCGTTGATGCTCGTAGCCAGGGGGCGGACACTGAAGCTTTCTTT.

V and J are TRBV5-1 and TRBJ1-1; D might be TRBD1 (6 bases). Germline assignment: CDR1 SGHRS and CDR2 YFSETQ. V was trimmed by 4 bases and J by 1 base, leaving 11 bases between them. The CDR3 extends over 14 amino acids. The CDR3 sequence is CASSPGARNTEAFF. CDR3 coding DNA: TGCGCCAGCAGCCCAGGGGCGCGGAACACTGAAGCTTTCTTT.

Ten or more counts support this clonotype. The chain couples TRBV12-3 or TRBV12-4 to TRBJ1-5; 7 bases are a match to TRBD1. V shed 5 bases, J shed 2 bases, and the junction held 6 bases outside the gene matches. There are 15 residues in the CDR3. The DNA of the CDR3 is TGTGCCAGCAGTCCGGACAGGCTTGGCAATCAGCCCCAGCATTTT. Its translation is CASSPDRLGNQPQHF.

This clonotype was detected a few times. The chain recombines TRBV2 with TRBJ2-2; 7 bases match TRBD2. Trimming cost V 6 bases and J 0 bases; bases outside gene matches: 10. Germline assignment: CDR1 SNHLY and CDR2 FYNNEI. The CDR3 contains 17 residues. This CDR3 is CASRDLLAEPNTGELFF. The CDR3 nucleotides are TGTGCCAGCAGAGATCTCCTAGCGGAGCCGAACACCGGGGAGCTGTTTTTT.

This clonotype was seen more than once but under ten times. The V and J genes are TRBV29-1 and TRBJ1-3; the D is unclear. Trimming left V 5 bases short and J 3 bases short, with 14 bases between. Germline CDR1 reads SQVTM; CDR2 reads ANQGSEA. The CDR3 runs to 14 residues. The DNA for the CDR3 is TGCAGCGTTTTAGGACCTGGGAGTGGAAACACCATATATTTT. Translated: CSVLGPGSGNTIYF.